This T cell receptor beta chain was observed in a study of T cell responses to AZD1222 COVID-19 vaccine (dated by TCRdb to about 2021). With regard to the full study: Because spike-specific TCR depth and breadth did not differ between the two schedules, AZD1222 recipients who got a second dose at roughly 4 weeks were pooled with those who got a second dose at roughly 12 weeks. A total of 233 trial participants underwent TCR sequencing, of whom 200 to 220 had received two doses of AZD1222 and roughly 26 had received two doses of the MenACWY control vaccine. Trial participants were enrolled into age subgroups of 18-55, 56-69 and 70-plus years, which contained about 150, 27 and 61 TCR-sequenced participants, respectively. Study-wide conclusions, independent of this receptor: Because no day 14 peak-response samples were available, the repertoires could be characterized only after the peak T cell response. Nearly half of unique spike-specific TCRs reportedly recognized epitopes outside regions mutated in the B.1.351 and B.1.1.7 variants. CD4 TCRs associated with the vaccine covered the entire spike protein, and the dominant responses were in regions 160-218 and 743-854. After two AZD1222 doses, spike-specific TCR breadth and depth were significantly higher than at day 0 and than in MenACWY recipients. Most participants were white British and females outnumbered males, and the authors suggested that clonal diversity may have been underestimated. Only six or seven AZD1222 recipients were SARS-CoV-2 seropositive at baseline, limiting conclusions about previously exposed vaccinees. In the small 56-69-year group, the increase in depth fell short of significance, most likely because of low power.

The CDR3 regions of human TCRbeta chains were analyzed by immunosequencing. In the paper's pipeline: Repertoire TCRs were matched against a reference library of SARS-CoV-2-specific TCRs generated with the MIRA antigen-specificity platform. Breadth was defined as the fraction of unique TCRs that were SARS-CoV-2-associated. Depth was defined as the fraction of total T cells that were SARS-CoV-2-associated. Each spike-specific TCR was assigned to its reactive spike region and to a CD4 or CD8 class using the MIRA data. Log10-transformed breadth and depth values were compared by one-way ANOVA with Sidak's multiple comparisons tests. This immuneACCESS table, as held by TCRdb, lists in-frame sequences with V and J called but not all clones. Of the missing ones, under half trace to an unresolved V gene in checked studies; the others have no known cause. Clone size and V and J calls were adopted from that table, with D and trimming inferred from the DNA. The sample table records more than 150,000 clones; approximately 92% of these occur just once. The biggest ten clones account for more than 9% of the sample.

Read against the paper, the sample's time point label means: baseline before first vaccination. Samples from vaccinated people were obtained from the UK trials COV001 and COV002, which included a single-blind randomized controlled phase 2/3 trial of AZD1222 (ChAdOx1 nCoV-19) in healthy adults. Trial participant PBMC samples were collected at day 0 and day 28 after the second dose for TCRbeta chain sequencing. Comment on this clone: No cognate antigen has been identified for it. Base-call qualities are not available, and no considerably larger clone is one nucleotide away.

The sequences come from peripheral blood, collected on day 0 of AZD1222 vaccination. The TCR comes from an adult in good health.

The nucleotides read TGCGCCAGCAGCTTGGGGTGGCGGGAGGGCCCGAGCTCCTACAATGAGCAGTTCTTC. The resulting protein is CASSLGWREGPSSYNEQFF. The sequence is built from TRBV5-1 and TRBJ2-1; 9 central bases correspond to TRBD2. From cysteine to phenylalanine, the CDR3 is 19 amino acids long. CDR3 DNA only is kept here, 57 bases in frame from base 1. V has 0 bases trimmed and J has 0 bases trimmed; junction bases matching no gene number 10. In the germline V gene, CDR1 corresponds to SGHRS and CDR2 to YFSETQ.